The 4 T cell receptor beta chains below come from one sample, sequenced in a study of blood T cell repertoires in COVID-19. Clones were read by immunoSEQ multiplex PCR, and TCRdb kept only the in-frame ones, dropping some. Among a few hundred thousand clones listed, roughly nine tenths were seen once. The sequencing sample was made of peripheral blood. These receptors originate from a woman aged 30 to 39 with COVID-19, enrolled during active disease.

This chain uses TRBV11-2 with TRBJ1-2, with D possibly being TRBD1 (6 bases). The V gene lost 5 bases and the J gene lost 5 bases, with 21 bases spanning the gap. The germline CDR1 and CDR2 sequences are SGHAT and FQNNGV. This CDR3 comprises 16 residues. The CDR3 DNA is TGTGCCAGCAGCAACTCACAGGGCCATCGCTTTTATGGCTACACCTTC. Protein sequence: CASSNSQGHRFYGYTF.

The chain combines TRBV12-2 with TRBJ1-1. TRBV12-2 is reported as a pseudogene. CDR3 length: 15 amino acids. The CDR3: CASRLVRQLITEAFF. CDR3 nucleotides: TGTGCAAGTCGCTTAGTGCGGCAGTTGATCACTGAAGCTTTCTTT.

This rearrangement joins TRBV19 to TRBJ1-1; 7 bases are a match to TRBD1. Germline CDR1 is LNHDA and CDR2 is SQIVND (reference sequence). The J segment lost 1 base and the V segment lost 6 bases, leaving 5 bases of the junction unmatched. The CDR3 is 14 residues long. The CDR3 DNA reads as TGTGCCAGTAGATGGGGACAGTCGAACACTGAAGCTTTCTTT. This encodes CASRWGQSNTEAFF. The full variable domain, its missing parts supplied by reference TRBV19 and TRBJ1-1, is DGGITQSPKYLFRKEGQNVTLSCEQNLNHDAMYWYRQDPGQGLRLIYYSQIVNDFQKGDIAEGYSVSREKKESFPLTVTSAQKNPTAFYLCASRWGQSNTEAFFGQGTRLTVV.

The chain uses TRBV30 and TRBJ1-2, with D possibly being TRBD1 (6 bases). There are 15 residues in the CDR3. Trimming took off 0 bases at V and 4 bases at J, with 15 bases between the two ends. Germline CDR1 GTSNPN, CDR2 SVGIG (reference sequence). CDR3 bases: TGTGCCTGGAGTGTGGGGGGGGCCCGCGGCTATGGCTACACCTTC. It codes for CAWSVGGARGYGYTF.